This entry features one T cell receptor (beta chain) sequence. What it binds is not known. From germline, CDR1 is MDHEN and CDR2 SYDVKM. Trimming removed 5 bases at V and 4 bases at J, with 17 bases between. The CDR3 extends over 15 amino acids. As processed by the authors: Filtering differed for immunoSEQ, which gave only junction sequences without quality scores. Clones were read by immunoSEQ multiplex PCR, and TCRdb kept only the in-frame ones, dropping some. That table is the source of V, J and clone size, and D and trimming were worked out from the DNA. The repertoire holds 1.6 million or so clones, with roughly 98.5% as singletons. The data belong to a study of shared clonotypes between healthy human individuals. The wider study: A few men and a couple of women, aged 18 to 49, were donors. Whole-study results and caveats: Shared clonotypes: about 5.3% naive CD4, around 3.5% naive CD8, 2.3% memory CD4, 0.4% memory CD8.

The receptor's source is a man aged 25-45 years in good health. The chain is built from TRBV28 and TRBJ1-2; D gene unclear. Sequenced input: naive CD4+ T cells sorted from blood. Subset reported: CD45RA+ positively selected. The CDR3, as DNA: TGTGCCAGCAGTCCTCTCGGGAGGGTGAGCTATGGCTACACCTTC. Translated, it gives CASSPLGRVSYGYTF.